Detailed here is one T cell receptor (beta chain). Its antigen remains unknown. The data derive from a study of CD8+ T cells in alopecia areata. About the research overall: Severity among treated patients was scored by the percentage of scalp area affected.

The V gene's germline CDR1 is SEHNR and CDR2 FQNEAQ (reference sequence). The CDR3 length is 14 residues. Trimming removed 5 bases from V and 1 base from J, with 10 bases in between. Reverse transcribed after extraction, RNA yielded cDNA as the sequencing template. Profiled with immunoSEQ multiplex PCR; TCRdb holds only in-frame clones, not every one. The sample lists 150,000 to 250,000 clones; roughly 64% were seen once. Broader study findings: Under tofacitinib, fewer expanded CD8+ clones appeared among the top 100 scalp clones.

Treatment here: oral pan-JAK inhibitor, 5-10 mg twice daily. This TCR was recovered from a human donor with alopecia areata. The chain links TRBV7-9 to TRBJ2-3; possible D gene TRBD1, 6 bases. Specimen: CD4+ T cells sorted from blood, collected at week 24, from a patient treated with tofacitinib. CDR3 in amino acids: CASSQQGGTDTQYF. Written as DNA, the CDR3 is TGTGCCAGCAGCCAACAGGGTGGCACAGATACGCAGTATTTT.